This passage covers 4 T cell receptor beta chains from one sample sequenced in a study of cytomegalovirus exposure and HLA in healthy donors. The PCR was carried out with 60 Vbeta primers and 13 Jbeta primers. Clones were sequenced by immunoSEQ multiplex PCR, and TCRdb holds only the in-frame ones, with some missing. This table has roughly 150,000 clones, roughly 82% appearing once. Specimen: PBMCs. All receptors derive from a male donor in good health and CMV-seronegative.

J is TRBJ1-2 and V is TRBV28, with D hard to call. The CDR3 spans 14 residues. V was clipped by 5 bases and J by 7 bases, with 17 bases between them. Germline assignment: CDR1 MDHEN and CDR2 SYDVKM. CDR3 in amino acids: CASSGGTPERGYTF. The CDR3 region has the DNA TGTGCCAGCAGTGGAGGTACACCCGAGCGTGGCTACACCTTC.

The chain is built from TRBV10-3 and TRBJ2-5, with D possibly TRBD1 on 6 matching bases. Trimming took 2 bases from V and 1 from J, leaving 11 bases between them. Germline CDR1 ENHRY, CDR2 SYGVKD. The CDR3 totals 15 residues. The CDR3 sequence: CAISETGRSQETQYF. The CDR3 DNA reads TGTGCCATCAGTGAGACAGGGCGATCCCAAGAGACCCAGTACTTC.

V and J are TRBV7-8 and TRBJ1-4; no clear D gene. This CDR3 is built from 15 residues. Trimming removed 5 bases from V and 5 bases from J, with 15 bases in between. Per the germline V gene, CDR1 is SGHVS and CDR2 is FQNEAQ. The DNA of the CDR3 is TGTGCCAGCAGCACCCGACTGGGAGTCAATGAAAAACTGTTTTTT. Amino acids: CASSTRLGVNEKLFF.

The genes are TRBV15 and TRBJ2-7; D remains ambiguous. Per germline, CDR1 LNHNV and CDR2 YYDKDF (reference sequence). The CDR3 sequence is 13 residues long. Trimming shortened V by 9 bases and J by 6 bases, and 18 bases separated the two germline ends. CDR3 sequence (DNA): TGTGCCACAGCATCTCGCGATGTTCGCGAGCAGTACTTC. As protein: CATASRDVREQYF.